These 3 T cell receptor beta chains share one sample of origin, sequenced in a study of T-cell memory formation after mild COVID-19. One entry per CDR3 protein results from TCRdb running MiXCR on the 5' RACE reads. The sample yields about 340,000 distinct CDR3 sequences, under 25% seen once. The specimen was PBMCs or a T cell subset sorted from them (not recorded which). The receptors originated from an adult woman who had mild COVID-19 (a few samples of this study predate the infection). Cell type and time point are not known.

This rearrangement joins TRBV7-2 to TRBJ2-1; TRBD1 matches 12 bases. CDR1 SGHTA and CDR2 FQGNSA come from the germline V gene. The CDR3 length is 15 residues. With 3 bases clipped from V and 9 bases from J, the junction kept 6 bases outside the gene matches. Here the CDR3 reads CASSFRDRGRGEQFF. In DNA form, the CDR3 reads TGTGCCAGCAGCTTTCGGGACAGGGGGCGAGGTGAGCAGTTCTTC.

The chain links TRBV7-9 to TRBJ2-4; 15 bases line up with TRBD2. The V and J ends lost 5 bases and 0 bases, in that order; junction bases with no gene match: 2. Germline V CDR1 and CDR2: SEHNR, FQNEAQ (reference sequence). The CDR3 runs to 17 residues. The CDR3 DNA reads as TGTGCCAGCAGCCGGGGACTAGCGGGAGGAGCCAAAAACATTCAGTACTTC. It yields the protein CASSRGLAGGAKNIQYF. The entire variable domain, with the rest obtained from reference TRBV7-9 and TRBJ2-4, is as follows: DTGVSQNPRHKITKRGQNVTFRCDPISEHNRLYWYRQTLGQGPEFLTYFQNEAQLEKSRLLSDRFSAERPKGSFSTLEIQRTEQGDSAMYLCASSRGLAGGAKNIQYFGAGTRLSVL.

This clonotype was seen a handful of times. The V call is TRBV5-1, the J call TRBJ2-2; D is possibly TRBD1 (6 bases). This CDR3 has 13 amino acids. Trimming took 4 bases from V and 6 from J, leaving 10 bases between them. CDR1 is SGHRS and CDR2 is YFSETQ in the germline V gene. The CDR3 protein is CASSGTGPGELFF. In nucleotides, the CDR3 is TGCGCCAGCAGCGGAACAGGGCCCGGGGAGCTGTTTTTT.